This is a list of T cell receptor beta chains from one sample in a study of blood T cell repertoires in COVID-19. Using immunoSEQ multiplex PCR, the repertoire was profiled, and TCRdb retains in-frame clones only, with some absent. The sample includes 500,000 to 600,000 clones, 85% to 90% seen only once; the top ten take 7.8%. The material sequenced was peripheral blood. These receptors came from a woman aged 50 to 65 with COVID-19, enrolled during active disease. CDR3s include the opening cysteine and the closing phenylalanine or tryptophan. Each record gives: V gene, clone size, J gene, D gene, CDR3 protein, CDR3 DNA. The D gene is left open where the match is weak. For some rows the clone size is stated as once, few or many, or as a class when expanded; others skip it.

TRBV4-2	once	TRBJ2-1	TRBD2	CASSPYAERGAYNEQFF	TGTGCCAGCAGCCCCTACGCTGAGCGGGGGGCCTACAATGAGCAGTTCTTC
TRBV6-5	.	TRBJ1-4	.	CASSAYIYMKLFF	TGTGCCAGCAGCGCCTATATATATATGAAACTGTTTTTT
TRBV11-2	.	TRBJ2-1	TRBD2	CASSLDRDYEQFF	TGTGCCAGCAGCCTCGACCGGGACTACGAGCAGTTCTTC
TRBV28	.	TRBJ2-7	TRBD1	CASSFSDRAYEQYF	TGTGCCAGCAGTTTCTCCGACAGGGCCTACGAGCAGTACTTC
TRBV19	.	TRBJ1-1	.	CASSIPGDTEAFF	TGTGCCAGTAGTATCCCCGGGGACACTGAAGCTTTCTTT
TRBV7-3	.	TRBJ2-5	.	CASSLLGGEGTQYF	TGTGCCAGCAGCTTACTGGGCGGGGAAGGGACCCAGTACTTC
TRBV19	.	TRBJ2-3	.	CASSKRTGTDTQYF	TGTGCCAGTAGTAAAAGGACAGGCACAGATACGCAGTATTTT
TRBV4-1	.	TRBJ1-2	.	CASSPPGEAQNYGYTF	TGCGCCAGCAGCCCCCCCGGGGAGGCTCAAAACTATGGCTACACCTTC
TRBV12-5	.	TRBJ1-3	.	CASGLAGQRQSGNTIYF	TGTGCTAGTGGTTTGGCCGGACAGCGCCAATCTGGAAACACCATATATTTT
TRBV30	.	TRBJ1-5	.	CAWSILNQPQHF	TGTGCCTGGAGTATATTGAATCAGCCCCAGCATTTT
TRBV11-2	.	TRBJ1-2	TRBD1	CASSATGGNYGYTF	TGTGCCAGCAGCGCGACAGGGGGCAACTATGGCTACACCTTC
TRBV2	.	TRBJ1-6	TRBD1	CASSAWTGTGSPLHF	TGTGCCAGCAGCGCTTGGACAGGGACAGGCTCACCCCTCCACTTT
TRBV12-3/TRBV12-4	.	TRBJ1-2	.	CASSFKRDYGYTF	TGTGCCAGCAGTTTCAAAAGAGACTATGGCTACACCTTC
TRBV19	.	TRBJ2-5	.	CASSISRQETQYF	TGTGCCAGTAGTATATCCAGACAAGAGACCCAGTACTTC
TRBV5-5	once	TRBJ1-2	.	CASSWGVDASSTF	TGTGCCAGCAGCTGGGGGGTGGACGCAAGTAGCACCTTC
TRBV9	.	TRBJ2-7	.	CASSDRAQTREQYF	TGTGCCAGCAGCGACAGGGCACAGACGCGCGAGCAGTACTTC
TRBV7-3	.	TRBJ2-1	TRBD2	CASSPLAVSYNEQFF	TGTGCCAGCAGCCCACTAGCGGTCTCCTACAATGAGCAGTTCTTC
TRBV9	.	TRBJ1-1	TRBD1	CASSSSRDRNTEAFF	TGTGCCAGCAGCTCCAGCCGGGACAGGAACACTGAAGCTTTCTTT
TRBV10-3	.	TRBJ2-5	TRBD1	CAIRGQGLETQYF	TGTGCCATCAGGGGACAGGGGCTGGAGACCCAGTACTTC
TRBV19	.	TRBJ1-5	TRBD1	CASSKTTGTGGQPQHF	TGTGCCAGTAGTAAAACTACCGGGACAGGGGGCCAGCCCCAGCATTTT
TRBV4-1	.	TRBJ1-1	.	CASSHLSTEAFF	TGCGCCAGCAGCCATTTATCCACTGAAGCTTTCTTT
TRBV2	.	TRBJ1-1	TRBD1	CASLPGQAEYTEAFF	TGTGCCAGCCTACCCGGACAGGCCGAATACACTGAAGCTTTCTTT
TRBV5-5	.	TRBJ1-3	.	CASSLGQRSGNTIYF	TGTGCCAGCAGCTTGGGACAGCGTTCTGGAAACACCATATATTTT